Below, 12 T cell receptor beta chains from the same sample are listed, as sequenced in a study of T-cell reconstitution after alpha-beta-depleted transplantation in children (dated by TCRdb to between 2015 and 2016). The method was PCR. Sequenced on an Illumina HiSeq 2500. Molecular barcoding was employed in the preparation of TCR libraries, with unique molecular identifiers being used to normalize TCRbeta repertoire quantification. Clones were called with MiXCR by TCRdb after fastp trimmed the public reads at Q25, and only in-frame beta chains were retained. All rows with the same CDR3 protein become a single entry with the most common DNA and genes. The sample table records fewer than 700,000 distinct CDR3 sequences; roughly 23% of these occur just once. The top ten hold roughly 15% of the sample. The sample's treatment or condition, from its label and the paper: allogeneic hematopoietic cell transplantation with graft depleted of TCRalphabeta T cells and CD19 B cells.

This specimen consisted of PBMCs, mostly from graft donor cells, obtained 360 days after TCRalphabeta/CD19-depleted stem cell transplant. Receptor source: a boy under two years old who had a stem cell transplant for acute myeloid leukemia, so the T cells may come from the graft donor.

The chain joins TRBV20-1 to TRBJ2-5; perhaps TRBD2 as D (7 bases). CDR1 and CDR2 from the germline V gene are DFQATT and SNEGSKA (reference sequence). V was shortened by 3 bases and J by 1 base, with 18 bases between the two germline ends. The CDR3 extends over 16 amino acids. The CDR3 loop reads CSASGGRGDLQETQYF. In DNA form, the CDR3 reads TGCAGTGCTAGTGGTGGGAGGGGGGACCTCCAAGAGACCCAGTACTTC.

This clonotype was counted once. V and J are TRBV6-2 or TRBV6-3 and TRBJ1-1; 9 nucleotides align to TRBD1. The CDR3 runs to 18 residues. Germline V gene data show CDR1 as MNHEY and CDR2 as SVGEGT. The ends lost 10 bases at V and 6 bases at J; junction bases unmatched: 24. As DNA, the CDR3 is TGTGCCATCGCCCGACCTAGAGGACAGGGGAAGGAACACGCTGAAGCTTTCTTT. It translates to CAIARPRGQGKEHAEAFF.

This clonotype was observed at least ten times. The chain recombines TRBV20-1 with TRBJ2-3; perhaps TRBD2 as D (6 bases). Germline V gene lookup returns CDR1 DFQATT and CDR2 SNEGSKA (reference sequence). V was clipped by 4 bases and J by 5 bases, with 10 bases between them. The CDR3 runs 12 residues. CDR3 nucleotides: TGCAGTGCTATTGCGGGGCTAGATACGCAGTATTTT. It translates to CSAIAGLDTQYF.

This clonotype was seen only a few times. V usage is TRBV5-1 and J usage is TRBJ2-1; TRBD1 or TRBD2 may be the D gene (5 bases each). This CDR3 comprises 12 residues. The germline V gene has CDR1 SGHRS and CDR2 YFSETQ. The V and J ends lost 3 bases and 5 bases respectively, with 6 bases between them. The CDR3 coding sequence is TGCGCCAGCAGCTGGGGGAACAATGAGCAGTTCTTC. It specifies CASSWGNNEQFF.

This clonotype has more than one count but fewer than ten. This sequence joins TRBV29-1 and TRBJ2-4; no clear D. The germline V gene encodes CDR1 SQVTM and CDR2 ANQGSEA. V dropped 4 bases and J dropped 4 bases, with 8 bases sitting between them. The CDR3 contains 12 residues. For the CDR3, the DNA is TGCAGCGTTGGACATCAGAAAAACATTCAGTACTTC. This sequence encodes CSVGHQKNIQYF.

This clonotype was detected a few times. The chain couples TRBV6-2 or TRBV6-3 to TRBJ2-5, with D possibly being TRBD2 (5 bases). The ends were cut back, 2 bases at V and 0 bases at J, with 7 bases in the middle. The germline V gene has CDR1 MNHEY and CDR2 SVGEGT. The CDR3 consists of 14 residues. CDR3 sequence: CASSYGGYQETQYF. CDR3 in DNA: TGTGCCAGCAGTTACGGAGGCTACCAAGAGACCCAGTACTTC.

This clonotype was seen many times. This CDR3 is CASSQGRDNEQFF. The CDR3, as DNA: TGTGCCAGCAGCCAAGGGAGGGACAATGAGCAGTTCTTC. The chain links TRBV4-2 to TRBJ2-1; tentative D call: TRBD2 (6 bases). The CDR3 is 13 residues long. Trimming shortened V by 1 base and J by 5 bases, and 6 bases separated the two germline ends. Germline V gene lookup returns CDR1 LGHNA and CDR2 YNFKEQ.

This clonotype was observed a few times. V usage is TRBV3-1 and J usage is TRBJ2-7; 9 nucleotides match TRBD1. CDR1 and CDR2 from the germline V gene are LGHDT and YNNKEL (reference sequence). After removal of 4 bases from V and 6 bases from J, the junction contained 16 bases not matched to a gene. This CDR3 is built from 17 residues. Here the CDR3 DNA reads TGTGCCAGCAGCCCCACCGCCGGGACAGGGTACGGTGGCGAGCAGTACTTC. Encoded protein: CASSPTAGTGYGGEQYF.

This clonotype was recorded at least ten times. CDR3 region: CASSLALVGRGYEQYF. The CDR3 coding sequence is TGTGCCAGCAGCTTAGCGCTGGTGGGGAGGGGATACGAGCAGTACTTC. The rearrangement uses TRBV7-8 and TRBJ2-7, with TRBD2 matching over 7 bases. This CDR3 contains 16 residues. J lost 4 bases, V lost 0 bases, and 9 bases had no gene match. Germline loops: CDR1 SGHVS, CDR2 FQNEAQ.

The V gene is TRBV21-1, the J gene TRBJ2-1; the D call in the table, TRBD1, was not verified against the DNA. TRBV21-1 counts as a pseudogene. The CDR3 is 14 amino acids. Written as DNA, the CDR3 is TGTGCCAGCAGCAGGGACAGCTTCTACAATGAGCAGTTCTTC. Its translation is CASSRDSFYNEQFF.

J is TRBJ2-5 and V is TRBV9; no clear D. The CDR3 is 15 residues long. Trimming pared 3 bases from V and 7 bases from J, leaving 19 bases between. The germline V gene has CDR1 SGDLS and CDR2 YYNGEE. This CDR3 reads CASSADLRPNTTQYF. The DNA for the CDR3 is TGTGCCAGCAGCGCGGACCTGAGACCTAACACGACCCAGTACTTC. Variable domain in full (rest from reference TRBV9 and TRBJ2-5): DSGVTQTPKHLITATGQRVTLRCSPRSGDLSVYWYQQSLDQGLQFLIQYYNGEERAKGNILERFSAQQFPDLHSELNLSSLELGDSALYFCASSADLRPNTTQYFGPGTRLLVL.

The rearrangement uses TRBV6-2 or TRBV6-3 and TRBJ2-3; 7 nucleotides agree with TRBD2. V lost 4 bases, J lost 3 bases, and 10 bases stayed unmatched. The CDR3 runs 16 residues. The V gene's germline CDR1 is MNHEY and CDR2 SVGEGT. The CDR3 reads CASSWSGSGVTDTQYF. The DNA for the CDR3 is TGTGCCAGCAGTTGGTCAGGCAGCGGGGTAACAGATACGCAGTATTTT.